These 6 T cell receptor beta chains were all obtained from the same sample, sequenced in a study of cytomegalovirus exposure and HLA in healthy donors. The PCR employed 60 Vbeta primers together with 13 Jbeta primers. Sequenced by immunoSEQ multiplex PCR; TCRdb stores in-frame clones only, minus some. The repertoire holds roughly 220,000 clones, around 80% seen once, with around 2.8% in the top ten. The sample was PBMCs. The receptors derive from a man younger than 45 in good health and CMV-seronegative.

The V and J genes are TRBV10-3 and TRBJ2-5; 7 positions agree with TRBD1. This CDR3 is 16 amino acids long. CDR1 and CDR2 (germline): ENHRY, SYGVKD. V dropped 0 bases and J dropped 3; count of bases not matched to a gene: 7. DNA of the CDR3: TGTGCCATCAGTGAGTCGGCAGGGGGATTGAAAGAGACCCAGTACTTC. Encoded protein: CAISESAGGLKETQYF.

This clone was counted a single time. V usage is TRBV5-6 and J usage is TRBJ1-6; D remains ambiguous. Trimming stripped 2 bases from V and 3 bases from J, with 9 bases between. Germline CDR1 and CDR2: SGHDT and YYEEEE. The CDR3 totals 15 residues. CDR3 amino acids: CASSFWPNYNSPLHF. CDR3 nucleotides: TGTGCCAGCAGCTTCTGGCCCAACTATAATTCACCCCTCCACTTT.

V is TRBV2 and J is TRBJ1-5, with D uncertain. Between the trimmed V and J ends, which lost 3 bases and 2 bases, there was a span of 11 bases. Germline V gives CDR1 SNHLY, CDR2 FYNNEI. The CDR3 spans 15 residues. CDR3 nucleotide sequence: TGTGCCAGCAGTGAGAGGGTCGTCGGCAATCAGCCCCAGCATTTT. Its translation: CASSERVVGNQPQHF.

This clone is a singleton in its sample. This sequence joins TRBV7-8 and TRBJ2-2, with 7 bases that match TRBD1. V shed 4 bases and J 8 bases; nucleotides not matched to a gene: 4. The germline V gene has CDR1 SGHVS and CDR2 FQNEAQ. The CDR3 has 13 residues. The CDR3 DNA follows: TGTGCCAGCAGCTCCAGGGGGACGGGGGAGCTGTTTTTT. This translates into CASSSRGTGELFF.

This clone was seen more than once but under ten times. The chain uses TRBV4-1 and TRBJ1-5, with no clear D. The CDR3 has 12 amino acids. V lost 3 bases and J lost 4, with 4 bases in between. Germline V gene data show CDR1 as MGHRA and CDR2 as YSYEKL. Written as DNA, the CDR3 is TGCGCCAGCAGCCATCATAATCAGCCCCAGCATTTT. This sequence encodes CASSHHNQPQHF.

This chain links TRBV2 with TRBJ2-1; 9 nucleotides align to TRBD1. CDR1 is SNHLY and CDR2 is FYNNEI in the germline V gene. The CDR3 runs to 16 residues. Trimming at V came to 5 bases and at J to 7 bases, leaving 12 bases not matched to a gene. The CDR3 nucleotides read TGTGCCAGCAGTCGCTCTGGACAGGGGATTAAAAATGAGCAGTTCTTC. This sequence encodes CASSRSGQGIKNEQFF. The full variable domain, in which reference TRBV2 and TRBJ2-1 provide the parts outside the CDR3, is EPEVTQTPSHQVTQMGQEVILRCVPISNHLYFYWYRQILGQKVEFLVSFYNNEISEKSEIFDDQFSVERPDGSNFTLKIRSTKLEDSAMYFCASSRSGQGIKNEQFFGPGTRLTVL.